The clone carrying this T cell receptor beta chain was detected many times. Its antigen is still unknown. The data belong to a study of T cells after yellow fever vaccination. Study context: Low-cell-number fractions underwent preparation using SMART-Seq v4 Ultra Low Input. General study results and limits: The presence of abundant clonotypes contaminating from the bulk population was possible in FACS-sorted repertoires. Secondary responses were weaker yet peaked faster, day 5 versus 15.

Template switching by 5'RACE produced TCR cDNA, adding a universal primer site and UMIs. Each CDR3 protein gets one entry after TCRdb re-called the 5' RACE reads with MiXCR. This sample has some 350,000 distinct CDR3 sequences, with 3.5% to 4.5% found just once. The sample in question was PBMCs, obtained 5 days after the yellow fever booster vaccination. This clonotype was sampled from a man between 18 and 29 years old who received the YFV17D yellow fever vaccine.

The CDR3 spells CASKEGDYNEQFF. The CDR3 DNA reads TGTGCCAGCAAGGAGGGAGATTACAATGAGCAGTTCTTC. This chain uses TRBV12-3 or TRBV12-4 with TRBJ2-1; a weak D match, TRBD2 (6 bases). This CDR3 has 13 amino acids. The V end was cut by 7 bases, the J end by 4 bases, with 11 bases between.